The T cell receptor beta chain described here comes from a study of blood T cells in healthy people across ages. Sample-barcoded 5' priming and a J-beta primer mix drove a second PCR of about 7 to 12 cycles. TCRdb passed the 5' RACE reads through MiXCR, listing each CDR3 protein once. The table records about 1.8 million distinct CDR3 sequences, roughly 52% of them present only once. The CDR3 runs to 16 residues. The germline V gene encodes CDR1 SGHTA and CDR2 FQGNSA. V gave up 5 bases and J gave up 3 bases; unmatched junction bases: 10. The chain combines TRBV7-2 with TRBJ2-5; 9 bases are shared with TRBD1. Specimen: blood. The source is a woman aged 40-49 years in good health. The CDR3 spells CASSRWGTGTKETQYF. The DNA of the CDR3 is TGTGCCAGCAGCCGGTGGGGGACAGGGACCAAAGAGACCCAGTACTTC.